The present entry profiles one TCR beta chain with its context. The source of the blood RNA was unsorted whole blood, and germline DNA was extracted as well. The sample comes from a study of tumor-infiltrating lymphocytes in primary liver carcinoma. Across the whole study: Primary liver carcinomas in the patients were surgically resected.

From approximately 490 ng total RNA, TCR beta cDNA was generated with a primer in the constant region. Employing slightly modified ARM-PCR, three nested multiplex PCR rounds were run, and these gave rise to the TCR beta libraries. The two initial PCR rounds, roughly 10 cycles each, used TRBV1-TRBV30 forward and C-beta reverse primers. TCRdb called the multiplex PCR reads again in MiXCR, with one record for every CDR3 protein. The table shows about 330,000 distinct CDR3 sequences, with about 65% occurring only once. This CDR3 is built from 13 residues. Germline V gives CDR1 MNHNS, CDR2 SASEGT. V dropped 4 bases and J dropped 8 bases, with 14 bases sitting between them.

The sample comprised peripheral blood. The chain carries TRBV6-1 and TRBJ1-2; D ambiguous. The clonotype comes from a man aged 35-49 years with primary liver carcinoma and hepatitis B virus infection. CDR3 nucleotide sequence: TGTGCCAGCAGTGGACTACGGGAGAGGGGCTACACCTTC. As protein: CASSGLRERGYTF.